This T cell receptor (beta chain) emerged from a study of blood T cell repertoires in COVID-19. Trimming cost V 4 bases and J 6 bases, with 17 bases left between them. Looked up from germline, CDR1 is SGHRS and CDR2 is YFSETQ. The CDR3 is 15 residues long. Data came from immunoSEQ multiplex PCR; TCRdb stores just in-frame clones and leaves some out. Among about 180,000 clones listed, roughly 83% were seen once. Sequencing was carried out using PBMCs or T cells enriched from blood (not recorded which). This TCR derives from a woman aged 30 to 39 who had recovered from COVID-19. The chain recombines TRBV5-1 with TRBJ2-1; TRBD1 might be the D (6 bases). This CDR3 reads CASSIGQRTFNEQFF. Written as DNA, the CDR3 is TGCGCCAGCAGCATAGGACAGAGAACTTTCAATGAGCAGTTCTTC.